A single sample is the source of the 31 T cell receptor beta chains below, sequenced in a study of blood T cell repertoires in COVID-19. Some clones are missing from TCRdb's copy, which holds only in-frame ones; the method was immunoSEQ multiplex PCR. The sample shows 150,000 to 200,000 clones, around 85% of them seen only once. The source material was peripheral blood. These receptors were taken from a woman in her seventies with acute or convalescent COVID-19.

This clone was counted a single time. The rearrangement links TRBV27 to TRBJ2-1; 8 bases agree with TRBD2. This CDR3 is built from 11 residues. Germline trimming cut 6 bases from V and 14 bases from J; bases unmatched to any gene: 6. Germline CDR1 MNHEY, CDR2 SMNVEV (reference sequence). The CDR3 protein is CASRFGTREFF. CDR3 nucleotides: TGTGCCAGCAGATTCGGGACTAGGGAGTTCTTC.

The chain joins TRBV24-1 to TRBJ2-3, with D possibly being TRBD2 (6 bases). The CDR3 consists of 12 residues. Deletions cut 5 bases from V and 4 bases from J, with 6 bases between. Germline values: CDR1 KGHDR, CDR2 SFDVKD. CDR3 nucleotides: TGTGCCACCAGTGCGGGGGCAGATACGCAGTATTTT. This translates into CATSAGADTQYF.

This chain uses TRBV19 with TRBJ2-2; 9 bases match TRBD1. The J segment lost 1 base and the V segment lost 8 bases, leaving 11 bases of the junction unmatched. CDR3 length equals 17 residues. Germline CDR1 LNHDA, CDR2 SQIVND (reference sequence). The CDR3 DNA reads TGTGCCAGTCTAATGAGGACAGGGGCGATGAACACCGGGGAGCTGTTTTTT. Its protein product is CASLMRTGAMNTGELFF.

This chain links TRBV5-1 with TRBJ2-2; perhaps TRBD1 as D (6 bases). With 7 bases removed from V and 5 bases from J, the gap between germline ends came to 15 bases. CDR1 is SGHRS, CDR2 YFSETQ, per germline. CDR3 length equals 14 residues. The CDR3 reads CASGGGVVTGELFF. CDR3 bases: TGCGCCAGCGGGGGCGGAGTTGTTACCGGGGAGCTGTTTTTT. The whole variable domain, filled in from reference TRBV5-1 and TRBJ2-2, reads KAGVTQTPRYLIKTRGQQVTLSCSPISGHRSVSWYQQTPGQGLQFLFEYFSETQRNKGNFPGRFSGRQFSNSRSEMNVSTLELGDSALYLCASGGGVVTGELFFGEGSRLTVL.

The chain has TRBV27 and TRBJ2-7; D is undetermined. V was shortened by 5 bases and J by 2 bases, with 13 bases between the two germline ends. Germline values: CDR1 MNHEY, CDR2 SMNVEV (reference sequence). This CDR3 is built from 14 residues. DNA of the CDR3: TGTGCCAGCAGTAGTGGCGGCGGAACCTACGAGCAGTACTTC. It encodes CASSSGGGTYEQYF.

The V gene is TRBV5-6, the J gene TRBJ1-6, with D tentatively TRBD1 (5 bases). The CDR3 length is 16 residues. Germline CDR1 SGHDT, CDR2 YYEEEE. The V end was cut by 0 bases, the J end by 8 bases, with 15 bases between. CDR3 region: CASSLAAAGHDSPLHF. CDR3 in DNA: TGTGCCAGCAGCTTGGCGGCGGCGGGGCACGATTCACCCCTCCACTTT.

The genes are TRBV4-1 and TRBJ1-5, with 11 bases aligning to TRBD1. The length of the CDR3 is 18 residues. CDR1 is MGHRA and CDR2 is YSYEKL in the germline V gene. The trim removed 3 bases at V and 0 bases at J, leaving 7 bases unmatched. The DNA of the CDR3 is TGCGCCAGCAGCCATCCCGGGACAGGGGGACTTAGCAATCAGCCCCAGCATTTT. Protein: CASSHPGTGGLSNQPQHF.

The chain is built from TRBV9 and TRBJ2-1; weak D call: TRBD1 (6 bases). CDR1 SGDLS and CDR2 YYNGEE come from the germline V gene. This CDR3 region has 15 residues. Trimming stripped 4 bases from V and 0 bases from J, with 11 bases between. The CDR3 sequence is CASSSTGSSYNEQFF. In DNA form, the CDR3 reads TGTGCCAGCAGCTCGACAGGTAGCTCCTACAATGAGCAGTTCTTC.

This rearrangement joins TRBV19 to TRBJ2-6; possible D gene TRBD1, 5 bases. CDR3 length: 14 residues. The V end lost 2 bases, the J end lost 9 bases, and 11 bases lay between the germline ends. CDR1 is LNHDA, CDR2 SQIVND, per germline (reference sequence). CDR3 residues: CASSISRVGNVLTF. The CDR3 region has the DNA TGTGCCAGTAGTATAAGCAGGGTAGGCAACGTCCTGACTTTC.

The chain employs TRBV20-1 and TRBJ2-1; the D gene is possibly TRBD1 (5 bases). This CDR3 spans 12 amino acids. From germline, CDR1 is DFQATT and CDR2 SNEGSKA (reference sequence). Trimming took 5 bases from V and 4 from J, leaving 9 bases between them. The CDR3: CSARGAYNEQFF. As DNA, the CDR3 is TGCAGTGCTCGTGGGGCTTACAATGAGCAGTTCTTC.

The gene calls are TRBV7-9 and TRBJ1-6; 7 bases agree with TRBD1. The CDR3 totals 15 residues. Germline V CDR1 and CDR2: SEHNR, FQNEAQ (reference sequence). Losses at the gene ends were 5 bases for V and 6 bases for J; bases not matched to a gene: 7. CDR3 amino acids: CASSPNGQVNSPLHF. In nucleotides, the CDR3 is TGTGCCAGCAGCCCCAACGGACAGGTTAATTCACCCCTCCACTTT.

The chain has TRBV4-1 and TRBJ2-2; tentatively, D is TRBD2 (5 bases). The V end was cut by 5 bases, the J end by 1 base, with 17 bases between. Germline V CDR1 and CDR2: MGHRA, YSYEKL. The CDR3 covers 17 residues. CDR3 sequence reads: CASSSSFEGWNTGELFF. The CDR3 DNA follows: TGCGCCAGCAGCTCGAGTTTCGAGGGTTGGAACACCGGGGAGCTGTTTTTT.

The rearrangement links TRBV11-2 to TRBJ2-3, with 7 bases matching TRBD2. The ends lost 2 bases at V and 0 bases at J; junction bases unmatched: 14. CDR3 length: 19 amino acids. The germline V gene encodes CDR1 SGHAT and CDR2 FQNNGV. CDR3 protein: CASSLRWSGGRASTDTQYF. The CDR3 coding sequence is TGTGCCAGCAGCTTAAGGTGGTCGGGTGGGAGGGCTAGCACAGATACGCAGTATTTT.

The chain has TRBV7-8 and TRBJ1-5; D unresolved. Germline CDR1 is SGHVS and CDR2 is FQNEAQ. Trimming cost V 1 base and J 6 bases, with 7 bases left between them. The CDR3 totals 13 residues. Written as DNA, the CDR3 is TGTGCCAGCAGCTTAGAGCGGGGTCAGCCCCAGCATTTT. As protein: CASSLERGQPQHF.

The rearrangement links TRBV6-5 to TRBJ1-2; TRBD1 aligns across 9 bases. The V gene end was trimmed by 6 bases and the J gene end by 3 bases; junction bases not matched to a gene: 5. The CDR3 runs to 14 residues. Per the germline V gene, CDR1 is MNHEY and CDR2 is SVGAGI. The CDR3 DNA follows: TGTGCCAGCAGGAAACAGGGGGCGGACTATGGCTACACCTTC. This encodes CASRKQGADYGYTF.

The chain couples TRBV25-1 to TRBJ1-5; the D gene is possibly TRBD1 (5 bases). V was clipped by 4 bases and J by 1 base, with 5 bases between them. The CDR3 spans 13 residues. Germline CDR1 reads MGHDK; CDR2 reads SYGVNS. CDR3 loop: CASSGGSNQPQHF. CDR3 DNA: TGTGCCAGCAGTGGGGGCAGCAATCAGCCCCAGCATTTT.

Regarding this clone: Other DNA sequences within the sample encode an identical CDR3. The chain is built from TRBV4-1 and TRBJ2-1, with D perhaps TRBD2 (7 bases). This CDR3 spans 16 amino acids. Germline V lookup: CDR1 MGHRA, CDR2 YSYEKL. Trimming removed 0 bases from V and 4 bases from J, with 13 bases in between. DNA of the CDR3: TGCGCCAGCAGCCAAGATGGGCGGGGGCGTTACAATGAGCAGTTCTTC. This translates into CASSQDGRGRYNEQFF.

The DNA of the CDR3 is TGTGCCAGCAGCCATGGACAGGCCCTGTCCTACGAGCAGTACTTC. It translates to CASSHGQALSYEQYF. The V gene is TRBV9, the J gene TRBJ2-7; 7 positions match TRBD1. Germline V gene data show CDR1 as SGDLS and CDR2 as YYNGEE. The CDR3 loop spans 15 amino acids. V trimming: 4 bases; J trimming: 1 base; junction bases outside the gene matches: 8.

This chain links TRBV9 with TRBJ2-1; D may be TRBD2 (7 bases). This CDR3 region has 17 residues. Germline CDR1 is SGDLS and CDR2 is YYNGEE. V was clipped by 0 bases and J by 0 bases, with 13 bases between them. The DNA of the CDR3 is TGTGCCAGCAGCGTAGAGGGGGGGCATACCTCCTACAATGAGCAGTTCTTC. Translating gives CASSVEGGHTSYNEQFF.

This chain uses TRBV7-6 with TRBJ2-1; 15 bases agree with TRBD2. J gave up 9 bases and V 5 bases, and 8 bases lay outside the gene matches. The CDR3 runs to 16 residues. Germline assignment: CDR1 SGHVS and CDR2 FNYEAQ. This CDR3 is CASSPRTSGGASEQFF. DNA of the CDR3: TGTGCCAGCAGCCCGAGGACTAGCGGGGGGGCCAGTGAGCAGTTCTTC.

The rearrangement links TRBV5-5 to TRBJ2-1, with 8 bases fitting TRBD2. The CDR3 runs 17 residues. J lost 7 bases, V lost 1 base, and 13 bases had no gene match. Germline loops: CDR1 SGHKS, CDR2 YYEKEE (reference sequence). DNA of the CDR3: TGTGCCAGCAGCTTGTCCTCTCCGGGAGGGCTAGGGAATGAGCAGTTCTTC. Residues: CASSLSSPGGLGNEQFF.

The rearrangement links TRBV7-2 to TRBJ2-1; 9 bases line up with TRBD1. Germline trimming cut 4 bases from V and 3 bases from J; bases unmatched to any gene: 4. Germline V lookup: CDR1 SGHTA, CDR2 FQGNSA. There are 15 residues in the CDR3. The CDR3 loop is CASSWDRAVYNEQFF. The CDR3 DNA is TGTGCCAGCAGCTGGGACAGGGCAGTCTACAATGAGCAGTTCTTC.

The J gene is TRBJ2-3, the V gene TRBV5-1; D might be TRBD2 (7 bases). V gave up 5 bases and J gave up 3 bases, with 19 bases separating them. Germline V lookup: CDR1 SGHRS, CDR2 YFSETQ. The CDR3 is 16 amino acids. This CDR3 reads CASRPGGGALTDTQYF. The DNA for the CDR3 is TGCGCCAGCAGACCAGGCGGGGGCGCCTTGACAGATACGCAGTATTTT.

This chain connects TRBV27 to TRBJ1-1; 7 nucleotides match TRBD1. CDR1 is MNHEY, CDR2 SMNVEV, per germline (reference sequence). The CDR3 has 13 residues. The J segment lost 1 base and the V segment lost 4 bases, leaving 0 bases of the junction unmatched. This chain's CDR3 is CASSWTGNTEAFF. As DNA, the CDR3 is TGTGCCAGCAGTTGGACAGGGAACACTGAAGCTTTCTTT.

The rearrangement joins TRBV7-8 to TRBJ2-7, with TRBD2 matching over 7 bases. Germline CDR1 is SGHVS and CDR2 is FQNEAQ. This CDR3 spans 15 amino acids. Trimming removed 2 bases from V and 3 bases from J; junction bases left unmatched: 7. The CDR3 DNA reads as TGTGCCAGCAGCTTATATGGGAGGGGCGACTACGAGCAGTACTTC. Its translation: CASSLYGRGDYEQYF. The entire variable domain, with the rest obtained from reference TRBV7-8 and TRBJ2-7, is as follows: GAGVSQSPRYKVAKRGQDVALRCDPISGHVSLFWYQQALGQGPEFLTYFQNEAQLDKSGLPSDRFFAERPEGSVSTLKIQRTQQEDSAVYLCASSLYGRGDYEQYFGPGTRLTVT.

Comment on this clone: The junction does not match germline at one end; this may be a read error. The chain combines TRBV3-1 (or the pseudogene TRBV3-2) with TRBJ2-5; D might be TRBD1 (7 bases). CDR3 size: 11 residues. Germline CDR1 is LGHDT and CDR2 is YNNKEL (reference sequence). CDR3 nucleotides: TGTGCCAGCAGCCAATCCGCGGGACAGAACTTC. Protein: CASSQSAGQNF.

The CDR3 reads CASRFEPYGYTF. The CDR3 DNA sequence: TGTGCCAGCAGGTTTGAGCCCTATGGCTACACCTTC. The chain combines TRBV28 with TRBJ1-2; the D is unclear. The CDR3 extends over 12 amino acids. Germline loops: CDR1 MDHEN, CDR2 SYDVKM. V gave up 6 bases and J gave up 4 bases, with 9 bases separating them.

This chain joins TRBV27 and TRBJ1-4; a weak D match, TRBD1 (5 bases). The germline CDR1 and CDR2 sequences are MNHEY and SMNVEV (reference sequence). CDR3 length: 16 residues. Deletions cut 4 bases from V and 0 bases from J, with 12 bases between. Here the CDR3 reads CASSSYDRPTNEKLFF. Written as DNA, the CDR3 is TGTGCCAGCAGTTCCTACGACAGACCAACTAATGAAAAACTGTTTTTT.

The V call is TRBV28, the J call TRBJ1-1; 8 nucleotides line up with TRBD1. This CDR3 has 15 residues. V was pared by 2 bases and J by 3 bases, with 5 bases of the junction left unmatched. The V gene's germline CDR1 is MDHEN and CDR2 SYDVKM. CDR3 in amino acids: CASSLPNRGDTEAFF. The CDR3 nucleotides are TGTGCCAGCAGTTTACCAAACAGGGGGGACACTGAAGCTTTCTTT.

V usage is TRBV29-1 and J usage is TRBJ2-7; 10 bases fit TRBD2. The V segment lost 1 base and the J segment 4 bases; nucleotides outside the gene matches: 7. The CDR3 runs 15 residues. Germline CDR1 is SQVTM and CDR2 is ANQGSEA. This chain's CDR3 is CSVEGERGGLYEQYF. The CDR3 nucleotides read TGCAGCGTTGAAGGGGAGCGGGGGGGTTTATACGAGCAGTACTTC.

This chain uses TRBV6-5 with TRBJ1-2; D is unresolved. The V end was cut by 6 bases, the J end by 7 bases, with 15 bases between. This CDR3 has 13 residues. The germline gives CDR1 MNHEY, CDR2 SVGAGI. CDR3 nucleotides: TGTGCCAGCAGCCTAACCACGGGGTTTGGCTACACCTTC. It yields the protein CASSLTTGFGYTF.